This TCR beta chain was recovered during a study of blood T cells in healthy people across ages. Alongside a J-beta primer mix, a sample-barcoded 5' primer served in a second PCR lasting 7 to 11 cycles. TCRdb reanalysed the 5' RACE reads using MiXCR and keeps one entry per CDR3 protein. The top ten hold 3% to 4% of the sample, which has around 520,000 distinct CDR3 sequences, about 27% seen once. This clonotype was seen a handful of times. The sample was also linked to a second study, of T cells of mothers and their children.

The specimen sequenced was blood. The clonotype was recovered from a boy aged 2-9 years in good health.

CDR3 sequence (DNA): TGTGCCAGCAGCCCGACAGGGGGCTACTATGGCTACACCTTC. It specifies CASSPTGGYYGYTF. The chain carries TRBV12-3 or TRBV12-4 and TRBJ1-2, with TRBD1 identical over 10 bases. V gave up 6 bases and J gave up 3 bases; unmatched junction bases: 4. CDR3 length: 14 residues.